This T cell receptor (beta chain) emerged from a study of blood T cell repertoires in COVID-19. About the study: Sites across the United States, Italy and Spain contributed samples from acute and convalescent COVID-19. PBMCs, B-cell-depleted T cells, or T cells provided the cDNA or gDNA that made up the material.

The CDR3 contains 13 residues. Trimming shortened V by 3 bases and J by 9 bases, and 13 bases separated the two germline ends. The germline gives CDR1 SGDLS, CDR2 YYNGEE. Per the authors' pipeline: It was from reference gene primer amplification that nucleated cell counts were estimated. This table comes from immunoSEQ multiplex PCR, and its TCRdb copy is limited to in-frame clones, with some not included. The V and J calls and clone size come from that table; D and trimming were worked out from the DNA. In the table there are 160,000 or so clones, about four fifths of which are singletons. This receptor was obtained from a woman of 80 years or more with acute or convalescent COVID-19. Material: peripheral blood. The genes are TRBV9 and TRBJ2-1, with D maybe TRBD1 (5 bases). The CDR3 here is CASSGDGALEQFF. CDR3 nucleotides: TGTGCCAGCAGCGGGGATGGGGCGCTTGAGCAGTTCTTC.